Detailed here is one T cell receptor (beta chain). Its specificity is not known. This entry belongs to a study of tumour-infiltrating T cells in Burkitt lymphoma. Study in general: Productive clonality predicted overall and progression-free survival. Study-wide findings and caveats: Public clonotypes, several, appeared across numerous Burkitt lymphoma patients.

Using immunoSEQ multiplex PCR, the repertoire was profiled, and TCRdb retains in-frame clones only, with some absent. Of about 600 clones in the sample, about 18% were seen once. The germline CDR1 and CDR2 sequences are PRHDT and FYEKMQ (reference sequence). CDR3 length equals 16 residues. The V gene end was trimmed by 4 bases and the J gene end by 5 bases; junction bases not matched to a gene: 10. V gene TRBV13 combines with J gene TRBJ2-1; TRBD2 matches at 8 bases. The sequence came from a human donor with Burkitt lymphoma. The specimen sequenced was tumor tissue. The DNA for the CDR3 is TGTGCCAGCAGCTCTTCTTCTAGCGGGTGGGACAATGAGCAGTTCTTC. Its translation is CASSSSSSGWDNEQFF.